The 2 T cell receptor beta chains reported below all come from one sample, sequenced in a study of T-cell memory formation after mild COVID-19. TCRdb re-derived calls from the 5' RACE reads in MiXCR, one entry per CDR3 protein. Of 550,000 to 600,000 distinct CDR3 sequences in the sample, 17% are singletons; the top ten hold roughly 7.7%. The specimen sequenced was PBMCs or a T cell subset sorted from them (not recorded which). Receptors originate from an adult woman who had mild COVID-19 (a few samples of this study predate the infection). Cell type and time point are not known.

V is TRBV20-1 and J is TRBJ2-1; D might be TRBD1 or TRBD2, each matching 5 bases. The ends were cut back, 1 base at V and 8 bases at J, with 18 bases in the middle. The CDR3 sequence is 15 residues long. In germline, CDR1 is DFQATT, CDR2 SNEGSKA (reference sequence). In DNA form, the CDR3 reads TGCAGTGCTAGAGTCGGTGTGGGACCCTATCATGAGCAGTTCTTC. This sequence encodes CSARVGVGPYHEQFF.

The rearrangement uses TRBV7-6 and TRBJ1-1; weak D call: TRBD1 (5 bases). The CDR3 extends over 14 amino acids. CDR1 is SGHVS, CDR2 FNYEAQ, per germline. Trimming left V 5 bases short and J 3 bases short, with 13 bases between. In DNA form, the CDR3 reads TGTGCCAGCAGCCCAGGGACGTCCGACACTGAAGCTTTCTTT. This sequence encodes CASSPGTSDTEAFF.